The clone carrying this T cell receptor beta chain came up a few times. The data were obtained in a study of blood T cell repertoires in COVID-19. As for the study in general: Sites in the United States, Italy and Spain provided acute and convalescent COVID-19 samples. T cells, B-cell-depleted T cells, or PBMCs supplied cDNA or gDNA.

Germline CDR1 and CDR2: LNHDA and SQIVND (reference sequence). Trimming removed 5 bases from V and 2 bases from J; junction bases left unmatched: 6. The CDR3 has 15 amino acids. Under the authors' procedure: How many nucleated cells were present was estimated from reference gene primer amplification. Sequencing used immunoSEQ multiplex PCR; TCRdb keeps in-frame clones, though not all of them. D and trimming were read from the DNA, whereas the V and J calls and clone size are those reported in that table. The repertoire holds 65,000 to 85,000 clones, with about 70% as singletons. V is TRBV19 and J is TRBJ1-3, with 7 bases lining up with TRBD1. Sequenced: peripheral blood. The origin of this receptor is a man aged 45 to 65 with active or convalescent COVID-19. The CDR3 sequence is CASSARQGPGNTIYF. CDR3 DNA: TGTGCCAGTAGTGCCAGACAGGGCCCTGGAAACACCATATATTTT.